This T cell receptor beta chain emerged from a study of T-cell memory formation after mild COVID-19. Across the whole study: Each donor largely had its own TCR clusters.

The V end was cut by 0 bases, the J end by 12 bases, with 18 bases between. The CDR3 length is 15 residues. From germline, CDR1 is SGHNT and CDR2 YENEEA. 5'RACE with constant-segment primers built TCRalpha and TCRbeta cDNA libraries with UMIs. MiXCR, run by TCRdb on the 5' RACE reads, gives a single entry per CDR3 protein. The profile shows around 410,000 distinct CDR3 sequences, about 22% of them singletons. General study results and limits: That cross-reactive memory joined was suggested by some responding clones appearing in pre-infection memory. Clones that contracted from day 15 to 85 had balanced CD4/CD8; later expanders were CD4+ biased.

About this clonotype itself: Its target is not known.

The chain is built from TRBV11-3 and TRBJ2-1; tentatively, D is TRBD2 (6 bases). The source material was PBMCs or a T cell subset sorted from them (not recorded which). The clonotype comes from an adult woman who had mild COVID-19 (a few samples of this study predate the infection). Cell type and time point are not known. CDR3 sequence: CASSLDPRGGDGQFF. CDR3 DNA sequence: TGTGCCAGCAGCTTAGACCCCCGGGGCGGGGACGGGCAGTTCTTC.